This passage covers 11 T cell receptor beta chains from one sample sequenced in a study of shared clonotypes between healthy human individuals. Sequencing used immunoSEQ multiplex PCR; TCRdb keeps in-frame clones, though not all of them. The profile shows over 1.5 million clones, approximately 98% of them singletons. Material for sequencing was naive CD4+ T cells sorted from blood. The subset is: CD45RA+ positively selected. These TCRs come from a man aged 30 to 45 in good health.

About this clone: Other DNA sequences in this sample translate to the same CDR3. The chain has TRBV5-4 and TRBJ2-3, with TRBD2 matching 11 bases. The CDR3 length is 14 residues. The trim removed 0 bases at V and 6 bases at J, leaving 0 bases unmatched. Per germline, CDR1 SGHNT and CDR2 YYREEE (reference sequence). The CDR3 region has the DNA TGTGCCAGCAGCTTGGGACTAGCGGGGGATACGCAGTATTTT. Its protein product is CASSLGLAGDTQYF. Combining the CDR3 with reference TRBV5-4 and TRBJ2-3 gives the whole variable domain ETGVTQSPTHLIKTRGQQVTLRCSSQSGHNTVSWYQQALGQGPQFIFQYYREEENGRGNFPPRFSGLQFPNYSSELNVNALELDDSALYLCASSLGLAGDTQYFGPGTRLTVL.

The chain uses TRBV5-4 and TRBJ2-1; 8 bases match TRBD2. The V gene end was trimmed by 0 bases and the J gene end by 7 bases; junction bases not matched to a gene: 12. The CDR3 extends over 17 amino acids. Per germline, CDR1 SGHNT and CDR2 YYREEE (reference sequence). CDR3 amino acids: CASSLGPALADLNEQFF. For the CDR3, the DNA is TGTGCCAGCAGCTTGGGACCTGCACTAGCGGACTTGAATGAGCAGTTCTTC.

The chain has TRBV19 and TRBJ2-3; D is undetermined. Looked up from germline, CDR1 is LNHDA and CDR2 is SQIVND (reference sequence). The CDR3 spans 13 residues. CDR3 amino acids: CASGPHGADTQYF. CDR3 nucleotide sequence: TGTGCTTCGGGCCCTCACGGAGCAGATACGCAGTATTTT. The variable domain in full, with the rest retrieved from reference TRBV19 and TRBJ2-3, is DGGITQSPKYLFRKEGQNVTLSCEQNLNHDAMYWYRQDPGQGLRLIYYSQIVNDFQKGDIAEGYSVSREKKESFPLTVTSAQKNPTAFYLCASGPHGADTQYFGPGTRLTVL.

This clone was seen only once. This rearrangement joins TRBV5-1 to TRBJ2-2; D is unresolved. CDR3 length: 15 amino acids. V shed 0 bases and J shed 0 bases, with 6 bases lying between them. In germline, CDR1 is SGHRS, CDR2 YFSETQ. CDR3 residues: CASSLDGSNTGELFF. The CDR3 DNA follows: TGCGCCAGCAGCTTGGATGGGTCGAACACCGGGGAGCTGTTTTTT.

To note about this clone: Other DNA sequences in this sample translate to the same CDR3. The chain links TRBV2 to TRBJ2-1; either TRBD1 or TRBD2 may fit D (5 bases each). The CDR3 runs to 12 residues. Between the trimmed V and J ends, which lost 6 bases and 6 bases, there was a span of 9 bases. Per the germline V gene, CDR1 is SNHLY and CDR2 is FYNNEI. The CDR3 DNA sequence: TGTGCCAGCAGGGGAGACAGCAATGAGCAGTTCTTC. Protein: CASRGDSNEQFF.

The gene calls are TRBV27 and TRBJ1-5; 7 bases map to TRBD1. The CDR3 consists of 15 residues. CDR1 and CDR2 from the germline V gene are MNHEY and SMNVEV (reference sequence). The ends lost 3 bases at V and 4 bases at J; junction bases unmatched: 6. CDR3 protein: CASSFRGQMNQPQHF. The CDR3 DNA is TGTGCCAGCAGTTTCCGGGGACAGATGAATCAGCCCCAGCATTTT.

V usage is TRBV7-2 and J usage is TRBJ2-3; weak D call: TRBD2 (6 bases). The ends were cut back, 5 bases at V and 5 bases at J, with 20 bases in the middle. The CDR3 consists of 16 residues. The V gene's germline CDR1 is SGHTA and CDR2 FQGNSA. The CDR3 is CASSPFLGEERDTQYF. As DNA, the CDR3 is TGTGCCAGCAGCCCCTTTTTGGGGGAGGAGAGAGATACGCAGTATTTT.

V gene TRBV11-3 combines with J gene TRBJ2-3; D gene unclear. The CDR3 is made up of 13 amino acids. Germline assignment: CDR1 SGHNT and CDR2 YENEEA. V lost 5 bases and J 8 bases, leaving 14 bases between the germline ends. This CDR3 reads CASSQGPLGTQYF. The CDR3 DNA reads TGTGCCAGCAGCCAAGGGCCTTTGGGTACGCAGTATTTT.

The CDR3 protein is CASSPSLISYNEQFF. The CDR3 DNA is TGTGCCAGCAGCCCGTCACTAATCTCCTACAATGAGCAGTTCTTC. The chain couples TRBV11-2 to TRBJ2-1; unclear D gene. V gave up 5 bases and J gave up 0 bases, with 11 bases separating them. This CDR3 has 15 residues. The V gene's germline CDR1 is SGHAT and CDR2 FQNNGV.

V gene TRBV27 combines with J gene TRBJ2-7; tentative D call: TRBD1 (6 bases). CDR3 length: 13 residues. V lost 6 bases, J lost 5 bases, and 14 bases lay in between. Germline CDR1 MNHEY, CDR2 SMNVEV (reference sequence). CDR3 sequence (DNA): TGTGCCAGCAGCAACACAGGGTTCCACGAGCAGTACTTC. Translation: CASSNTGFHEQYF.

V is TRBV6-1 and J is TRBJ1-2; TRBD1 is a possible D gene (5 bases). Trimming removed 3 bases from V and 4 bases from J, with 9 bases in between. Germline V gene lookup returns CDR1 MNHNS and CDR2 SASEGT. The CDR3 length is 13 residues. CDR3 sequence: CASSEQRGYGYTF. The CDR3 region has the DNA TGTGCCAGCAGTGAGCAGAGGGGCTATGGCTACACCTTC.